Shown below are 5 T cell receptor beta chains from a single sample sequenced in a study of cytomegalovirus exposure and HLA in healthy donors. A multiplex PCR was run with 60 Vbeta primers and 13 Jbeta primers. TCRdb keeps only in-frame clones here, not all; method: immunoSEQ multiplex PCR. The table records roughly 180,000 clones, around four fifths of them present only once. Material: PBMCs. Every receptor here comes from a man aged 25 to 40 in good health and CMV-seronegative.

CDR3 sequence reads: CASSPPGLAGLMETQYF. The DNA of the CDR3 is TGTGCCAGCTCACCACCTGGGCTAGCGGGGTTGATGGAGACCCAGTACTTC. The rearrangement uses TRBV18 and TRBJ2-5; 9 nucleotides match TRBD2. This CDR3 is 17 amino acids long. Germline V lookup: CDR1 KGHSH, CDR2 LQKENI. Trimming cost V 0 bases and J 5 bases; bases outside gene matches: 10.

CDR3 sequence (DNA): TGTGCCAGCAGCCAAACTAGCGGGGGGTACAATGAGCAGTTCTTC. It encodes CASSQTSGGYNEQFF. The chain joins TRBV7-9 to TRBJ2-1; 12 nucleotides align to TRBD2. CDR3 length equals 15 residues. In germline, CDR1 is SEHNR, CDR2 FQNEAQ (reference sequence). V gave up 5 bases and J gave up 4 bases; unmatched junction bases: 3.

The chain couples TRBV29-1 to TRBJ1-2, with a tentative D call TRBD1 (6 bases). CDR3 length: 11 amino acids. The ends were cut back, 4 bases at V and 6 bases at J, with 9 bases in the middle. Germline values: CDR1 SQVTM, CDR2 ANQGSEA. CDR3 residues: CSVGSGDGYTF. The CDR3 region has the DNA TGCAGCGTTGGGTCAGGGGATGGCTACACCTTC.

The V call is TRBV7-2, the J call TRBJ2-1; 8 bases are a match to TRBD1. The ends lost 5 bases at V and 9 bases at J; junction bases unmatched: 6. The CDR3 loop spans 13 amino acids. Germline V CDR1 and CDR2: SGHTA, FQGNSA. The CDR3 loop reads CASSTYRGAEQFF. The DNA of the CDR3 is TGTGCCAGCAGCACTTACAGGGGGGCTGAGCAGTTCTTC.

The chain combines TRBV9 with TRBJ2-3; 10 nucleotides line up with TRBD2. The trim removed 3 bases at V and 5 bases at J, leaving 6 bases unmatched. This CDR3 has 15 amino acids. The germline V gene has CDR1 SGDLS and CDR2 YYNGEE. In DNA, the CDR3 is TGTGCCAGCAGCGCCCAGCGGGGGGGCCTAGATACGCAGTATTTT. Its protein product is CASSAQRGGLDTQYF.